This T cell receptor beta chain was retrieved from a study of regulatory T cells in long-lasting Graves disease. Study outcomes and limitations: It was possible that the small sample size reduced accuracy.

On this clonotype itself: Its antigen is still unknown.

With iRepertoire HTBI primers and Arm-PCR of CDR3 regions, TCR beta libraries were built. TCRdb independently ran MiXCR on the multiplex PCR reads; one entry per CDR3 protein. The table has 550,000 to 600,000 distinct CDR3 sequences, 15% to 20% seen once. From germline, CDR1 is DFQATT and CDR2 SNEGSKA (reference sequence). The CDR3 runs to 14 residues. The germline V and J ends were trimmed by 3 bases and 4 bases, with 15 bases remaining between them. As for time point: newly diagnosed GD, antithyroid drugs for less than 3 months. RNA extracted from PBMCs served as the sequencing template. Each patient gave 7 to 9 milliliters of EDTA-anticoagulated peripheral blood. In addition, the sample was reused for a study of T cells in Graves' hyperthyroidism and ophthalmopathy.

The J gene is TRBJ2-5, the V gene TRBV20-1; D not certain. The sequence was obtained from a man aged 18 to 30 with Graves disease. Sequencing used peripheral blood mononuclear cells (PBMCs), obtained at new diagnosis, from a patient treated with antithyroid drugs. The CDR3 region has the DNA TGCAGTGCTAGTACTGCCATTGAGCGAGAGACCCAGTACTTC. Translating it yields CSASTAIERETQYF.